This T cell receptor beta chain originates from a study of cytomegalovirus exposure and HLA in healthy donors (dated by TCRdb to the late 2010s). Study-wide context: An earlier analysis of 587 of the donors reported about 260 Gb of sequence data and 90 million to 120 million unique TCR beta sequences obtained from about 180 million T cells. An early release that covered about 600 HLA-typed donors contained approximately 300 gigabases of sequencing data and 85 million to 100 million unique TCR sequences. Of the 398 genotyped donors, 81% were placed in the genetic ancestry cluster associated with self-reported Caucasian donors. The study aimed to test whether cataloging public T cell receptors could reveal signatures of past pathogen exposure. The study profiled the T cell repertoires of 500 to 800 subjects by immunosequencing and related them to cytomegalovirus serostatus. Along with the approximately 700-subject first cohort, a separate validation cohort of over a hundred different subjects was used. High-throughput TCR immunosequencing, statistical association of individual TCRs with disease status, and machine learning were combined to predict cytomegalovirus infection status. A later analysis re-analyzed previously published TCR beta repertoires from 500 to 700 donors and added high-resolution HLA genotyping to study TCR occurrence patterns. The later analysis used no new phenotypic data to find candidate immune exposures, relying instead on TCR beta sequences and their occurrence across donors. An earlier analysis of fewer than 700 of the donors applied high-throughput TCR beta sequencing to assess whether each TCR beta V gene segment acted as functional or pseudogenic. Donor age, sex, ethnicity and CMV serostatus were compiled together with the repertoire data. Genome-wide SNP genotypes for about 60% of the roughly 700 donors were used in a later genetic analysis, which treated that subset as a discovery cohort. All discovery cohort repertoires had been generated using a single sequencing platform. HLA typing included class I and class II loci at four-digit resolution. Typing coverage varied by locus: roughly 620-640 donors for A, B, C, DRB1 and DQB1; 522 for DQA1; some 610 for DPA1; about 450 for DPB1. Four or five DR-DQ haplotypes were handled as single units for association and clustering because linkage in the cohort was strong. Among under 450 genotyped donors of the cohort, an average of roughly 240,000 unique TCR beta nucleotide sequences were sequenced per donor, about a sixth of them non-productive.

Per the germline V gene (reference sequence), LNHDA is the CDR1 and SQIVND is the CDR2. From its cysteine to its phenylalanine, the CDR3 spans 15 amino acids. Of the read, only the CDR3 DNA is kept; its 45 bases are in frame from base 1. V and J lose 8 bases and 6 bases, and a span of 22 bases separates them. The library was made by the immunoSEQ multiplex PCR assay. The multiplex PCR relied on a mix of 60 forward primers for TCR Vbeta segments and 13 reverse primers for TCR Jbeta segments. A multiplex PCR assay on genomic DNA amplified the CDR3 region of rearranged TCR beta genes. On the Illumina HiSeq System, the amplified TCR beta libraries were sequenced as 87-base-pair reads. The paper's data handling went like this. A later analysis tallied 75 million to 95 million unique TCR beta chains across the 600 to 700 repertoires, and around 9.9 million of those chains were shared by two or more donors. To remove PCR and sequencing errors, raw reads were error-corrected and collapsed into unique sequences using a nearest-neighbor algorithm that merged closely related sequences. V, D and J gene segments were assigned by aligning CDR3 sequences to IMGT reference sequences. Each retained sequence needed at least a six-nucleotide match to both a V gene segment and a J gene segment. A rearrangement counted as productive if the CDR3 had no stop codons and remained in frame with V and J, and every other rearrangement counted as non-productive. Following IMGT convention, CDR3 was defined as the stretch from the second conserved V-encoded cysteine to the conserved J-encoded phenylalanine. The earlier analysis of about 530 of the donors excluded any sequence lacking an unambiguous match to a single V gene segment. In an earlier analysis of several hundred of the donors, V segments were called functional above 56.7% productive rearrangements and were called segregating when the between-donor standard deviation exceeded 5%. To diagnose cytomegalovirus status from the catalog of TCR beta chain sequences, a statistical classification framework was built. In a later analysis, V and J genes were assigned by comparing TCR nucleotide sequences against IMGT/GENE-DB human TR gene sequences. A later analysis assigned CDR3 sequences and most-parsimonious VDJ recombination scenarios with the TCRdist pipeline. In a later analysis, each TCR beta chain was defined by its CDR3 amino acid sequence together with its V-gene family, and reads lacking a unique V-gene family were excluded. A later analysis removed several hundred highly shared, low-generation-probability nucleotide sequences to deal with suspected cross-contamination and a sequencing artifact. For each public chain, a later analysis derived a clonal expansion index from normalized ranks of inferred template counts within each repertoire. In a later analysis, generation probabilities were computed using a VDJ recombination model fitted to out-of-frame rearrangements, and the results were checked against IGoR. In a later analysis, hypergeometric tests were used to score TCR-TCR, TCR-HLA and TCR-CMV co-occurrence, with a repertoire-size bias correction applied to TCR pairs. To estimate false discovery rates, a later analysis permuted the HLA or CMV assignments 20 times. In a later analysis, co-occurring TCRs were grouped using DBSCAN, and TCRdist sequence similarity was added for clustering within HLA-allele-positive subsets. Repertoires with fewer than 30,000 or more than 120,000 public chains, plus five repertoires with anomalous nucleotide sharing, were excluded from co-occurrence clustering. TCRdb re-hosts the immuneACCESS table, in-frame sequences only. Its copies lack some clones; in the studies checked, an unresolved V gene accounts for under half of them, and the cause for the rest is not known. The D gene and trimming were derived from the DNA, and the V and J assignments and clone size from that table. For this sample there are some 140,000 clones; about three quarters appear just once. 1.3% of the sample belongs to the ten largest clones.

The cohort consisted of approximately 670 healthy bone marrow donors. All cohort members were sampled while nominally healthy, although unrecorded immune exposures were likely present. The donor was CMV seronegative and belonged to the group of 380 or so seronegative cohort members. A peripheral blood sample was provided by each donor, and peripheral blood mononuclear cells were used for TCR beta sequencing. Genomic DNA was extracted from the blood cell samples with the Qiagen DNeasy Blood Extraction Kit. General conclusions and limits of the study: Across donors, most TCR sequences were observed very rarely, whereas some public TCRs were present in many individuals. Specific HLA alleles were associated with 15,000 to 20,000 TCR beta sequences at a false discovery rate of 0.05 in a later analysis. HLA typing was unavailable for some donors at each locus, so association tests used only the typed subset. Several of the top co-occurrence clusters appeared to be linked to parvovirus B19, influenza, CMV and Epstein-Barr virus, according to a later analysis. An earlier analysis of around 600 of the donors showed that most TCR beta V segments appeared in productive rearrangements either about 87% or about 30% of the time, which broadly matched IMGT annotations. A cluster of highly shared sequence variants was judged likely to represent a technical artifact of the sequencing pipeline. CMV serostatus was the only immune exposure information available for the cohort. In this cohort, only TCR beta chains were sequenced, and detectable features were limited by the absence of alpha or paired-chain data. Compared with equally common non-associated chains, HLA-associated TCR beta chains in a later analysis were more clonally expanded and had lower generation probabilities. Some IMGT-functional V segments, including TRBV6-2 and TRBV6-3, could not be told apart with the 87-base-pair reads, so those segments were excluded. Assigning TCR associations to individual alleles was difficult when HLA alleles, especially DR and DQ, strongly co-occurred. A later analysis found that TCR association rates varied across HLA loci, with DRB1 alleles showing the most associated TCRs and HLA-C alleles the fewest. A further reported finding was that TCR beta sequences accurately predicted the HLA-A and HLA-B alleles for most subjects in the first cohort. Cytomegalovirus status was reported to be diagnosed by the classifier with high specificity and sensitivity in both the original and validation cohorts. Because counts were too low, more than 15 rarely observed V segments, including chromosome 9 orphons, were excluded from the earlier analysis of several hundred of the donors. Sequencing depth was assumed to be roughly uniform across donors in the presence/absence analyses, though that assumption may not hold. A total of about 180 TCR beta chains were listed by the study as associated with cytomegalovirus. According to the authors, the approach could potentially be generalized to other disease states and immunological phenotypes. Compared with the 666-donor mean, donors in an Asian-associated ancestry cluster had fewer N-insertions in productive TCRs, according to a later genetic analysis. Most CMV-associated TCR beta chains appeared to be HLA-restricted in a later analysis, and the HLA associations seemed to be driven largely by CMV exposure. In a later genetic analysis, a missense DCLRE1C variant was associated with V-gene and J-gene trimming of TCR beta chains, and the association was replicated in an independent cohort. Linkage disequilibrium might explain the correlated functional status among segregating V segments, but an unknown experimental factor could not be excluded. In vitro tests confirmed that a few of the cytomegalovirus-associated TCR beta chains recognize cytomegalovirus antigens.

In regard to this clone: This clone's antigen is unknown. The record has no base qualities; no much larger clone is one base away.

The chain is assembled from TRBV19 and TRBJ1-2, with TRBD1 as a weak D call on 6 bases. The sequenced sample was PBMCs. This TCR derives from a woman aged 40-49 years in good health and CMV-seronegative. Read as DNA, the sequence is TGTGCCAGTGAACCTGTGGGGGCCAGCGGCGATGGCTACACCTTC. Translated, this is CASEPVGASGDGYTF.